What follows describes a single TCR beta chain. Its antigen is currently unknown. The source of the sample is a study of cytomegalovirus exposure and HLA in healthy donors. Across the study: Among 350 to 500 genotyped donors, about 83% fell in the Caucasian-associated ancestry cluster. Study results and limitations: Previously analyzed data showed that most TCR beta V segments were productive at a frequency of about 90% or about 30%. For TCR beta chains, V- and J-gene trimming was later linked to a missense DCLRE1C variant.

The PCR contained 60 Vbeta and 13 Jbeta primers. The data were produced by immunoSEQ multiplex PCR, yet TCRdb's version contains in-frame clones alone and is incomplete. The table includes some 90,000 clones, around three quarters detected once. V lost 6 bases and J lost 2, with 17 bases in between. In germline, CDR1 is KGHSH, CDR2 LQKENI. The CDR3 contains 16 residues. The origin of this receptor is a man aged 35 to 55 in good health and CMV-seronegative. Sequenced material: PBMCs. V is TRBV18 and J is TRBJ1-5, with D perhaps matching TRBD1 (5 bases). CDR3 nucleotides: TGTGCCAGCTCCCGCGGGACTTCGGGGGGCAATCAGCCCCAGCATTTT. This gives the protein CASSRGTSGGNQPQHF.